The present entry profiles one T cell receptor (beta chain) with its context. Its antigen specificity is not known. Within one base of it there is no much larger clone, and no base qualities were kept. TCRbeta CDR3 regions were amplified from genomic DNA using the immunoSEQ Assay, a bias-controlled multiplex PCR. The published analysis was carried out like this. The number of nucleated cells in each sample was estimated from the amplification of reference gene primers within the assay. To quantify the absolute abundance of each unique TCRbeta CDR3 rearrangement, sequence reads were collapsed and filtered. For each sample, productive Simpson clonality was calculated as the square root of Simpson's diversity index over productive rearrangements. In its TCRdb copy, this immuneACCESS table keeps in-frame sequences only and misses some clones. Where compared with another copy, unresolved V genes explain less than half of these, and the others have no known cause. V, J and clone size are taken as reported in that table, and D and trimming were inferred from the DNA itself. The sample table lists fewer than 500,000 clones, roughly 87% of them with a count of one. The ten most abundant clones make up about 0.75% of the sample.

This record comes from a study of blood T cell repertoires in COVID-19 (dated by TCRdb to 2020 to 2021). With regard to the full study: The collaborator samples originated in the United States, Italy and Spain and spanned the acute and convalescent phases of COVID-19. The prospective study material was composed of cDNA or gDNA derived from T cells, B-cell-depleted T cells, or PBMCs. The dataset comprised deeply sampled blood TCRbeta repertoires from subjects exposed to, actively infected with, or recovered from COVID-19. The repertoires were made available in a free public database intended to serve as a resource for research on the immune response to SARS-CoV-2. Samples were obtained from the ongoing ImmuneRACE study (first 160 participants) and from 950 to 1,500 subjects provided by 6 global collaborators. Nearly every sample came with metadata listing a de-identified subject ID, COVID-19 status, age in years and sex. Where available, HLA class I and class II types were obtained from metadata supplied by the sample provider rather than from assay-based typing. General findings and caveats noted by the study authors: Clinical and demographic metadata were provided uncurated, with the amount varying by source and participant.

CDR3 length: 18 amino acids, cysteine to phenylalanine. Left in the record is the CDR3 DNA by itself, 54 bases read in frame from the first base. CDR1 and CDR2 were assigned from the germline V gene as SGHRS and YFSETQ. V sheds 1 base and J sheds 0 bases, leaving 19 bases between their ends. In the prospective study, participants were about 18 to 100 years old, resided in under 30 geographic areas of the United States, and were enrolled through a virtual design. In the prospective study, cohorts were assigned on the basis of participant-reported clinical history obtained from a screening survey and a study questionnaire. ImmuneRACE Cohort 3 recovered participants were defined by two consecutive negative NP/OP PCR tests, healthcare professional clearance, or symptom resolution. Mobile phlebotomists in the prospective study collected whole blood, serum and a nasopharyngeal or oropharyngeal swab from every participant. Participants in the prospective study had the option to provide additional blood draws and questionnaires over an approximately 2-month period. Prospective study blood samples were shipped either frozen or at room temperature before DNA extraction.

The sample taken for sequencing was PBMCs or T cells enriched from blood (not recorded which). Recombination connected TRBV5-1 to TRBJ1-1; too little of a D gene remains to name it. This clonotype was obtained from a woman aged 18-29 years who had recovered from COVID-19. The sequence in DNA is TGCGCCAGCAGCTTGAACTACTTCTCCTCGTCGATGAACACTGAAGCTTTCTTT. Its protein is CASSLNYFSSSMNTEAFF.